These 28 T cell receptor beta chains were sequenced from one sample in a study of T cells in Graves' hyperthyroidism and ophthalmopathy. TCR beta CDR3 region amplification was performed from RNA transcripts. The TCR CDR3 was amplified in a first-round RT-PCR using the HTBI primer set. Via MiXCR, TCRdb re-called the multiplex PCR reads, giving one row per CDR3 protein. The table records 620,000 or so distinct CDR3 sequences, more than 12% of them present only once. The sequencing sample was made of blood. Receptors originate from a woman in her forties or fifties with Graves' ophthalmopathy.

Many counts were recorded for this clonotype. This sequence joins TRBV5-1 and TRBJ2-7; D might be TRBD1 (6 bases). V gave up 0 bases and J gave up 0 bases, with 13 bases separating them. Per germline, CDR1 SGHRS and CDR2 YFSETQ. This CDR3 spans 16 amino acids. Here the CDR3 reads CASSLVTGTLSYEQYF. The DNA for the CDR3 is TGCGCCAGCAGCTTGGTTACTGGGACACTCTCCTACGAGCAGTACTTC.

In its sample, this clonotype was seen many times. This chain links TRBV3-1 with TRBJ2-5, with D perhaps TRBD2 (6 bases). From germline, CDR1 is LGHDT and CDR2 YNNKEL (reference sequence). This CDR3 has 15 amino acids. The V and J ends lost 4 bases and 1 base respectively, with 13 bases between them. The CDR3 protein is CASSRLDSFQETQYF. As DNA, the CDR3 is TGTGCCAGCAGCCGACTAGACAGCTTCCAAGAGACCCAGTACTTC.

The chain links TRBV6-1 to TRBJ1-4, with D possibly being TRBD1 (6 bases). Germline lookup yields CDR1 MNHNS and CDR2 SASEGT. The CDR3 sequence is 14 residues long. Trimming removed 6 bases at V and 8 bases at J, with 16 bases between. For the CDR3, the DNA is TGTGCCAGCAGGTCCCCAGGGGTGCGAGAAAAACTGTTTTTT. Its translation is CASRSPGVREKLFF.

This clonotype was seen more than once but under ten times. The CDR3 DNA reads TGTGCCAGCAGCGTAGGGATAGGGAGTGAATCCTACGAGCAGTACTTC. Protein sequence: CASSVGIGSESYEQYF. The chain employs TRBV9 and TRBJ2-7, with D tentatively TRBD2 (5 bases). Germline values: CDR1 SGDLS, CDR2 YYNGEE. This CDR3 has 16 residues. Trimming took 0 bases from V and 1 from J, leaving 14 bases between them.

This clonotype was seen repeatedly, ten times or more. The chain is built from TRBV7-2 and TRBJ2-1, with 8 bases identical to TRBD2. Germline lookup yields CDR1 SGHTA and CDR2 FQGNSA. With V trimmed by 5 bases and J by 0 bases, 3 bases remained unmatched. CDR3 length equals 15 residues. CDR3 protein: CASSREGPSYNEQFF. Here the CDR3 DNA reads TGTGCCAGCAGCCGGGAGGGCCCCTCCTACAATGAGCAGTTCTTC.

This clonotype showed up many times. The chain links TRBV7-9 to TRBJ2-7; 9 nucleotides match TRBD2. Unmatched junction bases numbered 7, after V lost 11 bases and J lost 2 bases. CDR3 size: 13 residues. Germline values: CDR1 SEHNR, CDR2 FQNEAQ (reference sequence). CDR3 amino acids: CAGVPSGAYEQYF. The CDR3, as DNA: TGTGCCGGGGTCCCTAGCGGGGCCTACGAGCAGTACTTC.

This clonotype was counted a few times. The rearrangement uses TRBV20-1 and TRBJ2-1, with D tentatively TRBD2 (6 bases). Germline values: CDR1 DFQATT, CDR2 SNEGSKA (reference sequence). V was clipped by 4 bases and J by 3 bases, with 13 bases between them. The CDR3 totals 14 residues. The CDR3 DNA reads TGCAGTGCTAAAGGAGGGCCAAACTACAATGAGCAGTTCTTC. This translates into CSAKGGPNYNEQFF.

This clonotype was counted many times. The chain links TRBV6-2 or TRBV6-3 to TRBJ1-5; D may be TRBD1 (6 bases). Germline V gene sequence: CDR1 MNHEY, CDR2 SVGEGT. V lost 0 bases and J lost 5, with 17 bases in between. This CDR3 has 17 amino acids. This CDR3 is CASSYSIRGPNHQPQHF. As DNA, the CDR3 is TGTGCCAGCAGTTACTCGATCCGGGGGCCCAACCATCAGCCCCAGCATTTT.

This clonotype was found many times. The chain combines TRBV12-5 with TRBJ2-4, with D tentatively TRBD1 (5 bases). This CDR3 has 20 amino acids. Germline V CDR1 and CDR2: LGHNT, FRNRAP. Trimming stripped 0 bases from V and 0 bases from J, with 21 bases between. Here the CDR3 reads CASGLVSGPTGSLAKNIQYF. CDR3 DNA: TGTGCTAGTGGTTTGGTCTCTGGGCCTACAGGTTCACTAGCCAAAAACATTCAGTACTTC.

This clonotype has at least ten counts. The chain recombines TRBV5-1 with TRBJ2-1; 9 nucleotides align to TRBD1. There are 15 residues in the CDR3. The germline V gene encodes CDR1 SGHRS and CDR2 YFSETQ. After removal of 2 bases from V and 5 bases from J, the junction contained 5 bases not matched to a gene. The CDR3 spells CASSFPDRGNNEQFF. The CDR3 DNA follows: TGCGCCAGCAGCTTTCCGGACAGGGGAAACAATGAGCAGTTCTTC. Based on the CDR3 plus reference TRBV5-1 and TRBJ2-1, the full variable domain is KAGVTQTPRYLIKTRGQQVTLSCSPISGHRSVSWYQQTPGQGLQFLFEYFSETQRNKGNFPGRFSGRQFSNSRSEMNVSTLELGDSALYLCASSFPDRGNNEQFFGPGTRLTVL.

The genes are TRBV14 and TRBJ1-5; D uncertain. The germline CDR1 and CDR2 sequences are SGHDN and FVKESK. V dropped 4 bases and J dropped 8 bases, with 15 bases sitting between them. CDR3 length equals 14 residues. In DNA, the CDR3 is TGTGCCAGCAGCCGTCGTGGGGAAATGGAGCCCCAGCATTTT. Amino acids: CASSRRGEMEPQHF.

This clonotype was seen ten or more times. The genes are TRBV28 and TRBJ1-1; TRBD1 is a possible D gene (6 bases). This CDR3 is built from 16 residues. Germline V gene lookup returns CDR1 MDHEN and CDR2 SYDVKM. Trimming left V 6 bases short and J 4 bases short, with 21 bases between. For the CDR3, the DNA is TGTGCCAGCAGGCTCACCGGCACTCCGGGGGCCACTGAAGCTTTCTTT. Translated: CASRLTGTPGATEAFF.

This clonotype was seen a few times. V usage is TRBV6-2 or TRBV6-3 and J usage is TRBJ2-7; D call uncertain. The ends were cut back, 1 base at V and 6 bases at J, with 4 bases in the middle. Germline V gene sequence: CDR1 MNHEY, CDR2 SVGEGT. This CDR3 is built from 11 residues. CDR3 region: CASSYLVEQYF. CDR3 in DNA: TGTGCCAGCAGTTACTTGGTCGAGCAGTACTTC.

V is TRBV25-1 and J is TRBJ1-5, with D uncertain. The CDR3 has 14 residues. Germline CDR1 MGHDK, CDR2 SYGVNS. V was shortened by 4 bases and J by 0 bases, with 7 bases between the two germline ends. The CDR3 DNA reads TGTGCCAGCAGTGCCGGGCTTAGCAATCAGCCCCAGCATTTT. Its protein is CASSAGLSNQPQHF.

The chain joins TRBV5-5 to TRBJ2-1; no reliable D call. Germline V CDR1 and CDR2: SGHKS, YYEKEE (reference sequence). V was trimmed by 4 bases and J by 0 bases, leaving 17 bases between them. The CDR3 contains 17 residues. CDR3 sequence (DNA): TGTGCCAGCAGCCCCCTATTGTTTTCGAGCTCCTACAATGAGCAGTTCTTC. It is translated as CASSPLLFSSSYNEQFF.

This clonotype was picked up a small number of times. The CDR3 nucleotides are TGTGCCAGCAGCCAAGAAGCGTTTCAAGTAGGTAATGAGCAGTTCTTC. Translating it yields CASSQEAFQVGNEQFF. This chain uses TRBV14 with TRBJ2-1; no firm D call. Germline values: CDR1 SGHDN, CDR2 FVKESK. The CDR3 length is 16 residues. V was clipped by 0 bases and J by 7 bases, with 16 bases between them.

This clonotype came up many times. DNA for the CDR3: TGTGCCAGCAGTCTATACCAGGTTGATGGGCGATACGAGCAGTACTTC. It translates to CASSLYQVDGRYEQYF. The rearrangement uses TRBV28 and TRBJ2-7; D gene ambiguous. V gave up 5 bases and J gave up 4 bases, with 21 bases separating them. CDR3 length: 16 amino acids. Germline V lookup: CDR1 MDHEN, CDR2 SYDVKM. Full variable domain (remainder filled in from reference TRBV28 and TRBJ2-7): DVKVTQSSRYLVKRTGEKVFLECVQDMDHENMFWYRQDPGLGLRLIYFSYDVKMKEKGDIPEGYSVSREKKERFSLILESASTNQTSMYLCASSLYQVDGRYEQYFGPGTRLTVT.

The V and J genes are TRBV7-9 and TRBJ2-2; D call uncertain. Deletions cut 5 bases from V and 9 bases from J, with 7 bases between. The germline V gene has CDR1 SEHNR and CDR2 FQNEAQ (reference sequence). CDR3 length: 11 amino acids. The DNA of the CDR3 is TGTGCCAGCAGCGCCTACAGGGAGCTGTTTTTT. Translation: CASSAYRELFF.

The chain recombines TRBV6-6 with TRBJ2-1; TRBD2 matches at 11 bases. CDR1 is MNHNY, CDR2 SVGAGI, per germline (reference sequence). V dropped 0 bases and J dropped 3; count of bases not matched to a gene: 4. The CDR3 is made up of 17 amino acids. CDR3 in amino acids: CASSYSSGTSGYNEQFF. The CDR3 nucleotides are TGTGCCAGCAGTTACTCCTCCGGGACTAGCGGCTACAATGAGCAGTTCTTC.

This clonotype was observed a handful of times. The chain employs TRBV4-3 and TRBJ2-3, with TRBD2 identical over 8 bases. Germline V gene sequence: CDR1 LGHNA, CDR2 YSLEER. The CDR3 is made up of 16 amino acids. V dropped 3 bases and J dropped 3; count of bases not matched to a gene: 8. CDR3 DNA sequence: TGCGCCAGCAGCCAGGATAGCGGGATCCTTACAGATACGCAGTATTTT. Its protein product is CASSQDSGILTDTQYF.

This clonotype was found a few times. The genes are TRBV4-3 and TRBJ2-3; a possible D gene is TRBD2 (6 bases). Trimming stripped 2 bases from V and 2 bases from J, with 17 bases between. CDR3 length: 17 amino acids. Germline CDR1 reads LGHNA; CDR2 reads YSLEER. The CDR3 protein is CASSQTTGGITTDTQYF. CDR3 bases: TGCGCCAGCAGCCAAACAACCGGCGGGATTACCACAGATACGCAGTATTTT.

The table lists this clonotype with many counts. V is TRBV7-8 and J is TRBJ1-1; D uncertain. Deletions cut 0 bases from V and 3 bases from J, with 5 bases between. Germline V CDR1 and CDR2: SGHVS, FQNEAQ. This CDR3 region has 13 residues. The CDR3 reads CASSLAIDTEAFF. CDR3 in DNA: TGTGCCAGCAGCTTAGCGATAGACACTGAAGCTTTCTTT.

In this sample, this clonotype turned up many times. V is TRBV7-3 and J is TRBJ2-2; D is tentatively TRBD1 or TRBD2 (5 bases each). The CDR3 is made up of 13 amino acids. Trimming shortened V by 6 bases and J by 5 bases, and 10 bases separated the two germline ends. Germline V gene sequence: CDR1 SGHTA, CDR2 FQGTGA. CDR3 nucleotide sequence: TGTGCCAGCAGAAACGGGGCGACCGGGGAGCTGTTTTTT. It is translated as CASRNGATGELFF. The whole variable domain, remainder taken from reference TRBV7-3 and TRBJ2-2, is GAGVSQTPSNKVTEKGKYVELRCDPISGHTALYWYRQSLGQGPEFLIYFQGTGAADDSGLPNDRFFAVRPEGSVSTLKIQRTERGDSAVYLCASRNGATGELFFGEGSRLTVL.

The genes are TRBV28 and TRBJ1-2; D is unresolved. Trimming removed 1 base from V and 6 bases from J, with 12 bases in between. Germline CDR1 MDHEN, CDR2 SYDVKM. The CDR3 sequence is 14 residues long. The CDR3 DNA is TGTGCCAGCAGTTTATTTAGTAATGATCATGGCTACACCTTC. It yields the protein CASSLFSNDHGYTF.

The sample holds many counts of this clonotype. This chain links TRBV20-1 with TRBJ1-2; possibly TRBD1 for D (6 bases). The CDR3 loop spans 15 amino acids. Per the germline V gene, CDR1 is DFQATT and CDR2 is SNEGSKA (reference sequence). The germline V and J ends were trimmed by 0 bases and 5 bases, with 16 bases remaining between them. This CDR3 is CSARDLGGVLYGYTF. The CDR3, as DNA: TGCAGTGCTAGAGATCTTGGGGGCGTCCTATATGGCTACACCTTC.

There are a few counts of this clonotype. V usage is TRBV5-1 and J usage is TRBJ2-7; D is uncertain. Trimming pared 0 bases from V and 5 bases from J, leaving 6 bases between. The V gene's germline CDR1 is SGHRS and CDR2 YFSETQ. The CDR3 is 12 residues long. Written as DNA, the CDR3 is TGCGCCAGCAGCTTGGACATTGACGAGCAGTACTTC. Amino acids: CASSLDIDEQYF.

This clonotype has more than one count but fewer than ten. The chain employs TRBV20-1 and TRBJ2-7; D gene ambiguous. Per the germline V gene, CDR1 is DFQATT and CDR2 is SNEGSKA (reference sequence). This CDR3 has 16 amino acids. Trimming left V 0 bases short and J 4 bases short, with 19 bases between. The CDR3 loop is CSARDSDIRVGYEQYF. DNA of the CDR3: TGCAGTGCTAGAGATTCCGATATTAGAGTCGGTTACGAGCAGTACTTC.

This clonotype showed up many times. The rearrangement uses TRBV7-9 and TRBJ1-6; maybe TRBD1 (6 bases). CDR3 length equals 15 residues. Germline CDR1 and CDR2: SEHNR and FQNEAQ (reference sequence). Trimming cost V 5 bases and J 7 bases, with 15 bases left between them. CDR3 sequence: CASSPDRRRNSPLHF. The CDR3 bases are TGTGCCAGCAGCCCCGACAGGCGGAGGAATTCACCCCTCCACTTT. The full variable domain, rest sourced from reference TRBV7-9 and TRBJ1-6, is DTGVSQNPRHKITKRGQNVTFRCDPISEHNRLYWYRQTLGQGPEFLTYFQNEAQLEKSRLLSDRFSAERPKGSFSTLEIQRTEQGDSAMYLCASSPDRRRNSPLHFGNGTRLTVT.